This is a list of T cell receptor beta chains from one sample in a study of cytomegalovirus exposure and HLA in healthy donors. The protocol was immunoSEQ multiplex PCR, while the TCRdb copy is restricted to in-frame clones and leaves out a portion. Altogether tens of thousands of clones are present, about 70% being singletons, with the ten largest covering under 7.5%. The sequencing input was PBMCs. The receptors shown here come from a woman aged 45-65 years in good health and CMV-seropositive. Each CDR3 is given with its conserved first and last residue. A D gene is named only where the DNA matches it firmly. Clone size, where shown, is once, few, many, or a class for clones that have expanded.

d_call: .
clone_size: once
j_call: TRBJ2-7
v_call: TRBV11-2
cdr3_nt: TGTGCCAGCAGCTTAGTTGCCGGAGGGGTCTACGAGCAGTACTTC
cdr3_aa: CASSLVAGGVYEQYF

d_call: .
clone_size: .
j_call: TRBJ2-7
v_call: TRBV7-2
cdr3_nt: TGTGCCAGCAGCTTAAGGGGCTACGAGCAGTACTTC
cdr3_aa: CASSLRGYEQYF

d_call: .
clone_size: .
j_call: TRBJ1-1
v_call: TRBV6-6
cdr3_nt: TGTGCCAGCAGTTACTCACGGGAGTCGGGTACTACTGAAGCTTTCTTT
cdr3_aa: CASSYSRESGTTEAFF

d_call: TRBD1
clone_size: .
j_call: TRBJ1-4
v_call: TRBV11-3
cdr3_nt: TGTGCCAGCAGCTTGGTGGTCGGGACAGGGGAATATGAAAAACTGTTTTTT
cdr3_aa: CASSLVVGTGEYEKLFF

d_call: TRBD2
clone_size: .
j_call: TRBJ2-5
v_call: TRBV18
cdr3_nt: TGTGCCAGCTCCCCGGGGAGGGGAGAGACCCAGTACTTC
cdr3_aa: CASSPGRGETQYF

d_call: .
clone_size: .
j_call: TRBJ2-1
v_call: TRBV9
cdr3_nt: TGTGCCAGCAGCGATCTAAGCGGGTCCTACAATGAGCAGTTCTTC
cdr3_aa: CASSDLSGSYNEQFF

d_call: .
clone_size: .
j_call: TRBJ1-4
v_call: TRBV9
cdr3_nt: TGTGCCAGCAGCCCCTCGACAGGACAAGGTGAAAAACTGTTTTTT
cdr3_aa: CASSPSTGQGEKLFF

d_call: TRBD2
clone_size: .
j_call: TRBJ2-3
v_call: TRBV6-4
cdr3_nt: TGTGCCAGCAGTGACCCTTTGGCGGGAGGGCGGGGCACAGATACGCAGTATTTT
cdr3_aa: CASSDPLAGGRGTDTQYF

d_call: .
clone_size: .
j_call: TRBJ2-7
v_call: TRBV2
cdr3_nt: TGTGCCAGCAGCGAACAACCAGGGGCTTTGAGTCCCTACGAGCAGTACTTC
cdr3_aa: CASSEQPGALSPYEQYF

d_call: TRBD1
clone_size: .
j_call: TRBJ2-5
v_call: TRBV6-1
cdr3_nt: TGTGCCAGCAGTGAAGCCGGGACAGGGGTGTTCCAGTACTTC
cdr3_aa: CASSEAGTGVFQYF

d_call: .
clone_size: few
j_call: TRBJ2-7
v_call: TRBV19
cdr3_nt: TGTGCCAGTAGTATATCGCGTACGTACGAGCAGTACTTC
cdr3_aa: CASSISRTYEQYF

d_call: TRBD2
clone_size: .
j_call: TRBJ2-3
v_call: TRBV19
cdr3_nt: TGTGCCAGTACCGAGCGGGGACTAAGCACAGATACGCAGTATTTT
cdr3_aa: CASTERGLSTDTQYF

d_call: TRBD2
clone_size: .
j_call: TRBJ2-1
v_call: TRBV12-5
cdr3_nt: TGTGCTAGTGGTTCGACTAGCGGGAGCTATGAGCAGTTCTTC
cdr3_aa: CASGSTSGSYEQFF

d_call: .
clone_size: .
j_call: TRBJ1-1
v_call: TRBV29-1
cdr3_nt: TGCAGCGTCAGGGTGACCGGCAGTCCTGAAGCTTTCTTT
cdr3_aa: CSVRVTGSPEAFF

d_call: .
clone_size: .
j_call: TRBJ2-2
v_call: TRBV28
cdr3_nt: TGTGCCAGCAGCCCGACAGTAGCGAACACCGGGGAGCTGTTTTTT
cdr3_aa: CASSPTVANTGELFF

d_call: TRBD1
clone_size: .
j_call: TRBJ2-7
v_call: TRBV2
cdr3_nt: TGTGCCAGCAGTGGGGCCGGGACAGGGAATCACGAGCAGTACTTC
cdr3_aa: CASSGAGTGNHEQYF

d_call: TRBD1
clone_size: .
j_call: TRBJ2-4
v_call: TRBV27
cdr3_nt: TGTGCCAGCAGATCTACGGACAGGGGGATTCAGTACTTC
cdr3_aa: CASRSTDRGIQYF

d_call: TRBD1
clone_size: .
j_call: TRBJ2-5
v_call: TRBV5-1
cdr3_nt: TGCGCCAGCAGCTTCAACCTAGACAGGGGACAAGAGACCCAGTACTTC
cdr3_aa: CASSFNLDRGQETQYF

d_call: TRBD1
clone_size: .
j_call: TRBJ2-7
v_call: TRBV5-1
cdr3_nt: TGCGCCAGCAGCTTGGCCGGGACAGCCTACGAGCAGTACTTC
cdr3_aa: CASSLAGTAYEQYF

d_call: .
clone_size: .
j_call: TRBJ2-4
v_call: TRBV7-6
cdr3_nt: TGTGCCAGCAGCTTACTAGGAGCCAACACTCTAGCCAAAAACATTCAGTACTTC
cdr3_aa: CASSLLGANTLAKNIQYF

d_call: TRBD1
clone_size: .
j_call: TRBJ2-2
v_call: TRBV9
cdr3_nt: TGTGCCAGCAGCGTAGGGGGACAGGGCGGCGGGGAGCTGTTTTTT
cdr3_aa: CASSVGGQGGGELFF

d_call: .
clone_size: .
j_call: TRBJ1-1
v_call: TRBV7-6
cdr3_nt: TGTGCCAGCAGCTTAGCCGCAGGGGTGAACACTGAAGCTTTCTTT
cdr3_aa: CASSLAAGVNTEAFF

d_call: .
clone_size: .
j_call: TRBJ2-5
v_call: TRBV7-9
cdr3_nt: TGTGCCAGCAGCAAAGGCAGCTGGGGGCTCCAAGAGACCCAGTACTTC
cdr3_aa: CASSKGSWGLQETQYF

d_call: .
clone_size: .
j_call: TRBJ1-1
v_call: TRBV6-1
cdr3_nt: TGTGCCATCAGGGAGACAGTCAACACTGAAGCTTTCTTT
cdr3_aa: CAIRETVNTEAFF

d_call: .
clone_size: .
j_call: TRBJ2-7
v_call: TRBV5-6
cdr3_nt: TGTGCCAGCAGCTTGAGGGGCAGGACCTCTTCCTACGAGCAGTACTTC
cdr3_aa: CASSLRGRTSSYEQYF

d_call: .
clone_size: .
j_call: TRBJ1-1
v_call: TRBV25-1
cdr3_nt: TGTGCCAGCAGACAGGATGCTCGGAACACTGAAGCTTTCTTT
cdr3_aa: CASRQDARNTEAFF

d_call: .
clone_size: .
j_call: TRBJ2-7
v_call: TRBV7-6
cdr3_nt: TGTGCCAGCAGCTTAGCGCCTGGGCAGAGCTCCTACGAGCAGTACTTC
cdr3_aa: CASSLAPGQSSYEQYF

d_call: TRBD1
clone_size: few
j_call: TRBJ1-1
v_call: TRBV29-1
cdr3_nt: TGCAGCGCGGGACAGGGGAACACTGAAGCTTTCTTT
cdr3_aa: CSAGQGNTEAFF

d_call: TRBD1
clone_size: .
j_call: TRBJ2-7
v_call: TRBV5-4
cdr3_nt: TGTGCCAGCAGCCCGGACAGGAGGACCTACGAGCAGTACTTC
cdr3_aa: CASSPDRRTYEQYF

d_call: .
clone_size: few
j_call: TRBJ2-7
v_call: TRBV7-6
cdr3_nt: TGTGCCAGCAGCGCCCAGGGTGACACTCCTTACGAGCAGTACTTC
cdr3_aa: CASSAQGDTPYEQYF

d_call: TRBD2
clone_size: once
j_call: TRBJ2-7
v_call: TRBV5-6
cdr3_nt: TGTGCCAGCAGCTTCCCGCGGGGGAACGAGCAGTACTTC
cdr3_aa: CASSFPRGNEQYF

d_call: .
clone_size: .
j_call: TRBJ2-7
v_call: TRBV28
cdr3_nt: TGTGCCACCTGGGGCGGGACGAGGAATTTC
cdr3_aa: CATWGGTRNF

d_call: .
clone_size: .
j_call: TRBJ2-3
v_call: TRBV29-1
cdr3_nt: TGCAGCGTTGAAAGCCACCCCACAGATACGCAGTATTTT
cdr3_aa: CSVESHPTDTQYF

d_call: .
clone_size: .
j_call: TRBJ1-3
v_call: TRBV9
cdr3_nt: TGTGCCAGCAGCGAGCCTACCGGAAACACCATATATTTT
cdr3_aa: CASSEPTGNTIYF

d_call: .
clone_size: .
j_call: TRBJ2-2
v_call: TRBV5-1
cdr3_nt: TGCGCCAGCAGCACGGGGGATACGGCCACCGGGGAGCTGTTTTTT
cdr3_aa: CASSTGDTATGELFF

d_call: .
clone_size: .
j_call: TRBJ2-2
v_call: TRBV30
cdr3_nt: TGTGCCTGGAGTGAAGGGACACTCGAAACCGGGGAGCTGTTTTTT
cdr3_aa: CAWSEGTLETGELFF

d_call: .
clone_size: .
j_call: TRBJ1-2
v_call: TRBV7-9
cdr3_nt: TGTGCCAGCAGCCCGCGGACAGCCAGGGAGTATGGCTACACCTTC
cdr3_aa: CASSPRTAREYGYTF

d_call: TRBD2
clone_size: .
j_call: TRBJ2-3
v_call: TRBV7-9
cdr3_nt: TGTGCCAGCAGCCCCCTAGCGGGAGGGGATACGCAGTATTTT
cdr3_aa: CASSPLAGGDTQYF

d_call: .
clone_size: .
j_call: TRBJ1-4
v_call: TRBV15
cdr3_nt: TGTGCCACCAGCAGAGATCCACCCCGGGGGGGGCGCGAAAAACTGTTTTTT
cdr3_aa: CATSRDPPRGGREKLFF

d_call: .
clone_size: .
j_call: TRBJ2-3
v_call: TRBV4-1
cdr3_nt: TGCGCCAGCAGCCAAGGTAGGGAGAGATATTTT
cdr3_aa: CASSQGRERYF

d_call: TRBD2
clone_size: .
j_call: TRBJ2-1
v_call: TRBV11-2
cdr3_nt: TGTGCCAGCAGCACGGGGACTAGCGGGGTTAGCTACAATGAGCAGTTCTTC
cdr3_aa: CASSTGTSGVSYNEQFF

d_call: TRBD2
clone_size: .
j_call: TRBJ2-7
v_call: TRBV27
cdr3_nt: TGTGCCAGCAGTTCCATTATCCCGGGACTAGCGGCCGACCGTCGGCAGTACTTC
cdr3_aa: CASSSIIPGLAADRRQYF

d_call: .
clone_size: .
j_call: TRBJ2-7
v_call: TRBV7-6
cdr3_nt: TGTGCCAGCAGCTTAAATGAGGGCTACGAGCAGTACTTC
cdr3_aa: CASSLNEGYEQYF

d_call: .
clone_size: .
j_call: TRBJ2-7
v_call: TRBV4-1
cdr3_nt: TGCGCCAGCAGCCAAGGGTTTGACTACTACGAGCAGTACTTC
cdr3_aa: CASSQGFDYYEQYF

d_call: TRBD2
clone_size: .
j_call: TRBJ2-7
v_call: TRBV5-6
cdr3_nt: TGTGCCAGCAGCTTGGGAGCGGGGCAAGGAAACGAGCAGTACTTC
cdr3_aa: CASSLGAGQGNEQYF

d_call: TRBD1
clone_size: .
j_call: TRBJ1-2
v_call: TRBV15
cdr3_nt: TGTGCCACCAGTACTAGGGGGCAGGGGGTATTAGGAGGCTACACCTTC
cdr3_aa: CATSTRGQGVLGGYTF

d_call: .
clone_size: .
j_call: TRBJ1-5
v_call: TRBV5-5
cdr3_nt: TGTGCCAGCAGCTTGGCCCCAGGGTATAGCAATCAGCCCCAGCATTTT
cdr3_aa: CASSLAPGYSNQPQHF

d_call: TRBD1
clone_size: .
j_call: TRBJ2-5
v_call: TRBV28
cdr3_nt: TGTGCCAGCAGTTTAAGGAGTACAGGGGGAAGGGAGACCCAGTACTTC
cdr3_aa: CASSLRSTGGRETQYF

d_call: TRBD1
clone_size: .
j_call: TRBJ1-2
v_call: TRBV6-6
cdr3_nt: TGTGCCAGCAGTGCAGGGGGCTACTATGGCTACACCTTC
cdr3_aa: CASSAGGYYGYTF

d_call: .
clone_size: few
j_call: TRBJ2-7
v_call: TRBV13
cdr3_nt: TGTGCCAGCAGCCAAACATTCGGGGGTTTCTACGAGCAGTACTTC
cdr3_aa: CASSQTFGGFYEQYF

d_call: .
clone_size: .
j_call: TRBJ2-7
v_call: TRBV16
cdr3_nt: TGTGCCAGCATTCCCGGGAGTTTGCAGTACGAGCAGTACTTC
cdr3_aa: CASIPGSLQYEQYF

d_call: .
clone_size: .
j_call: TRBJ2-3
v_call: TRBV30
cdr3_nt: TGTGCCTGGAGTGCTAGCACAGATACGCAGTATTTT
cdr3_aa: CAWSASTDTQYF

d_call: .
clone_size: .
j_call: TRBJ2-7
v_call: TRBV19
cdr3_nt: TGTGCCAGTAGTAGGGGCATCTCCTACGAGCAGTACTTC
cdr3_aa: CASSRGISYEQYF

d_call: TRBD2
clone_size: .
j_call: TRBJ2-1
v_call: TRBV18
cdr3_nt: TGTGCCAGCTCTTACCGCTGGGAGGGTGGTACCTACAATGAGCAGTTCTTC
cdr3_aa: CASSYRWEGGTYNEQFF

d_call: TRBD1
clone_size: few
j_call: TRBJ2-5
v_call: TRBV6-6
cdr3_nt: TGTGCCAGCGGGACAGGGGGTGGGATCAACCAAGAGACCCAGTACTTC
cdr3_aa: CASGTGGGINQETQYF

d_call: TRBD2
clone_size: .
j_call: TRBJ2-7
v_call: TRBV5-4
cdr3_nt: TGTGCCAGCAGCATAGGGACTAGCGGGAGGGTGGGGCAGTACTTC
cdr3_aa: CASSIGTSGRVGQYF

d_call: .
clone_size: .
j_call: TRBJ1-4
v_call: TRBV6-5
cdr3_nt: TGTGCCAGCAGGAACCCTATCCCTAATGAAAAACTGTTTTTT
cdr3_aa: CASRNPIPNEKLFF

d_call: TRBD2
clone_size: .
j_call: TRBJ2-7
v_call: TRBV4-1
cdr3_nt: TGCGCCAGCAGCCCTCGTAGCGGGTGGGAGCAGTACTTC
cdr3_aa: CASSPRSGWEQYF

d_call: TRBD2
clone_size: .
j_call: TRBJ2-2
v_call: TRBV5-1
cdr3_nt: TGCGCCAGCAGCTTGAGCGGGAGGTCGACCACCGGGGAGCTGTTTTTT
cdr3_aa: CASSLSGRSTTGELFF